The 13 T cell receptor beta chains below come from one sample, sequenced in a study of blood T cell repertoires in COVID-19 (dated by TCRdb to the early 2020s). Receptor libraries were prepared by the immunoSEQ multiplex PCR assay. Not all clones reach the TCRdb copy of this immuneACCESS table, which keeps in-frame sequences only. Checked studies attribute under half of the gap to unresolved V genes and leave the rest unexplained. This sample lists about 250,000 clones; about 84% were detected once. The ten largest clones add up to approximately 6% of the sample. The sample consisted of peripheral blood. The origin of the receptors is an elderly woman with COVID-19, enrolled during active disease.

The rearrangement links TRBV19 to TRBJ1-2; D gene unclear. CDR3 length equals 14 residues. The germline V and J ends were trimmed by 0 bases and 2 bases, with 7 bases remaining between them. Germline CDR1 reads LNHDA; CDR2 reads SQIVND (reference sequence). CDR3 protein: CASSIDKRNYGYTF. The CDR3 nucleotides read TGTGCCAGTAGTATAGATAAGAGGAACTATGGCTACACCTTC.

V and J are TRBV10-3 and TRBJ1-2; 7 bases line up with TRBD1. With 4 bases clipped from V and 4 bases from J, the junction kept 9 bases outside the gene matches. This CDR3 spans 15 amino acids. From germline, CDR1 is ENHRY and CDR2 SYGVKD. CDR3 sequence (DNA): TGTGCCATCAGTGGGGCAGGGGGTCTGGGCTATGGCTACACCTTC. Translating gives CAISGAGGLGYGYTF.

V and J are TRBV6-6 and TRBJ2-5; D gene uncertain. Per the germline V gene, CDR1 is MNHNY and CDR2 is SVGAGI (reference sequence). With 4 bases removed from V and 5 bases from J, the gap between germline ends came to 8 bases. This CDR3 contains 12 residues. CDR3 amino acids: CASSSSGETQYF. CDR3 nucleotides: TGTGCCAGCAGTTCGTCCGGTGAGACCCAGTACTTC.

The J gene is TRBJ2-5, the V gene TRBV18, with D possibly being TRBD2 (5 bases). Germline loops: CDR1 KGHSH, CDR2 LQKENI. The CDR3 spans 15 residues. V lost 2 bases and J 5 bases, leaving 15 bases between the germline ends. CDR3 loop: CASSPGRGFGETQYF. The CDR3 nucleotides are TGTGCCAGCTCACCAGGGAGAGGGTTCGGGGAGACCCAGTACTTC.

This sequence joins TRBV5-1 and TRBJ1-1; D possibly corresponds to TRBD1 (6 bases). The CDR3 totals 15 residues. Per germline, CDR1 SGHRS and CDR2 YFSETQ. Trimming removed 0 bases at V and 8 bases at J, with 17 bases between. CDR3 loop: CASSLGPTTGSEAFF. The CDR3 nucleotides are TGCGCCAGCAGCTTGGGACCCACTACAGGGAGCGAAGCTTTCTTT.

The chain carries TRBV6-1 and TRBJ1-5, with a possible D match to TRBD1 (5 bases). The CDR3 is made up of 15 amino acids. CDR1 is MNHNS and CDR2 is SASEGT in the germline V gene. Trimming removed 3 bases at V and 2 bases at J, with 11 bases between. In nucleotides, the CDR3 is TGTGCCAGCAGTGATAGGGAAGGGGGCAATCAGCCCCAGCATTTT. This translates into CASSDREGGNQPQHF.

The chain combines TRBV10-3 with TRBJ1-6; a weak D match, TRBD1 (6 bases). In germline, CDR1 is ENHRY, CDR2 SYGVKD. CDR3 length: 15 amino acids. The V end lost 5 bases, the J end lost 6 bases, and 14 bases lay between the germline ends. The CDR3: CAISIQGLVNSPLHF. CDR3 nucleotide sequence: TGTGCCATCAGTATACAGGGTTTGGTTAATTCACCCCTCCACTTT.

The CDR3 loop is CASSLAGGDEKLFF. In nucleotides, the CDR3 is TGTGCCAGCAGCTTAGCGGGCGGGGATGAAAAACTGTTTTTT. This chain uses TRBV11-2 with TRBJ1-4; D uncertain. CDR1 and CDR2 from the germline V gene are SGHAT and FQNNGV. With 1 base removed from V and 6 bases from J, the gap between germline ends came to 9 bases. The CDR3 length is 14 residues.

The rearrangement links TRBV6-6 to TRBJ2-1, with TRBD2 matching 13 bases. Germline V gene lookup returns CDR1 MNHNY and CDR2 SVGAGI (reference sequence). The V gene end was trimmed by 8 bases and the J gene end by 10 bases; junction bases not matched to a gene: 11. The CDR3 is 15 residues long. This CDR3 is CASLQLAGGPGEQFF. CDR3 coding DNA: TGTGCCAGCTTGCAACTAGCGGGGGGGCCCGGGGAGCAGTTCTTC.

This rearrangement joins TRBV5-1 to TRBJ1-2, with D perhaps matching TRBD1 (5 bases). Germline-derived CDR1 and CDR2 are SGHRS and YFSETQ. Trimming took off 0 bases at V and 0 bases at J, with 9 bases between the two ends. CDR3 length equals 15 residues. In nucleotides, the CDR3 is TGCGCCAGCAGCTTGGAGGGCAGGGCTAACTATGGCTACACCTTC. It specifies CASSLEGRANYGYTF.

This chain links TRBV28 with TRBJ2-7, with 13 bases that match TRBD2. V lost 6 bases and J lost 4; bases outside the gene matches: 18. This CDR3 is 19 amino acids long. The germline gives CDR1 MDHEN, CDR2 SYDVKM. The DNA of the CDR3 is TGTGCCAGCAGCCGACCGGGACTAGCGGGGACTACAACGGGGTACGAGCAGTACGTC. Its protein is CASSRPGLAGTTTGYEQYV.

As regards this clone: Compared with germline, one end of the junction differs, possibly owing to a read error. Written as DNA, the CDR3 is TGTGCCAGCAGTTACTCCGGGACTGCAGCTTTCTTT. Amino acid sequence: CASSYSGTAAFF. The genes are TRBV6-6 and TRBJ1-1, with D possibly being TRBD1 (5 bases). Germline-derived CDR1 and CDR2 are MNHNY and SVGAGI (reference sequence). This CDR3 is 12 amino acids long.

The genes are TRBV7-9 and TRBJ2-5, with 12 nucleotides matching TRBD2. CDR1 and CDR2 from the germline V gene are SEHNR and FQNEAQ (reference sequence). The CDR3 contains 17 residues. V was pared by 5 bases and J by 7 bases, with 14 bases of the junction left unmatched. CDR3 amino acids: CASSKTSGGTSWGTQYF. The DNA of the CDR3 is TGTGCCAGCAGCAAAACTAGCGGGGGGACGTCCTGGGGGACCCAGTACTTC.